Detailed here is one T cell receptor (beta chain). The record originates from a study of blood T cell repertoires in COVID-19. This CDR3 contains 16 residues. CDR1 is SGHRS, CDR2 YFSETQ, per germline. V gave up 4 bases and J gave up 4 bases; unmatched junction bases: 10. The repertoire was sequenced with immunoSEQ multiplex PCR; TCRdb's copy has only in-frame clones and lacks some. The table has about 280,000 clones, about 90% seen once. Sequencing was carried out using PBMCs or T cells enriched from blood (not recorded which). The V gene is TRBV5-1, the J gene TRBJ2-1; TRBD1 matches 8 bases. The TCR sequence derives from a woman between 18 and 29 years old with acute COVID-19. CDR3 DNA sequence: TGCGCCAGCAGCAACAGACAGGGGATGGGGTACAATGAGCAGTTCTTC. This gives the protein CASSNRQGMGYNEQFF.